The TCR beta chain under discussion was sequenced for a study of cytomegalovirus exposure and HLA in healthy donors. Study-level information: The use of the same platform for the 120 or so validation repertoires and the 550 to 700 first-cohort repertoires was reported by a later analysis. Study-level points and caveats: In vitro data verified a few CMV-associated chains as specific for CMV antigens. Some TCR beta chains (roughly 160 of them) were listed as cytomegalovirus-associated. Later, an analysis found that TCR clusters from the first cohort tended to co-occur in the roughly 110 validation repertoires.

Turning to this clone: Its antigen remains unknown.

Generated by immunoSEQ multiplex PCR, the TCRdb table keeps only in-frame clones and is missing some. The table lists 300,000 or so clones, around 90% of them singletons. The ends lost 3 bases at V and 2 bases at J; junction bases unmatched: 7. The length of the CDR3 is 15 residues. Per germline, CDR1 KGHSH and CDR2 LQKENI. V usage is TRBV18 and J usage is TRBJ2-7; 7 bases map to TRBD2. Sequenced material: PBMCs. The sequence came from a man aged 25-45 years in good health and CMV-seronegative. CDR3 in DNA: TGTGCCAGCTCACCGGCGGCTAGCGGACCCTACGAGCAGTACTTC. Translating it yields CASSPAASGPYEQYF.